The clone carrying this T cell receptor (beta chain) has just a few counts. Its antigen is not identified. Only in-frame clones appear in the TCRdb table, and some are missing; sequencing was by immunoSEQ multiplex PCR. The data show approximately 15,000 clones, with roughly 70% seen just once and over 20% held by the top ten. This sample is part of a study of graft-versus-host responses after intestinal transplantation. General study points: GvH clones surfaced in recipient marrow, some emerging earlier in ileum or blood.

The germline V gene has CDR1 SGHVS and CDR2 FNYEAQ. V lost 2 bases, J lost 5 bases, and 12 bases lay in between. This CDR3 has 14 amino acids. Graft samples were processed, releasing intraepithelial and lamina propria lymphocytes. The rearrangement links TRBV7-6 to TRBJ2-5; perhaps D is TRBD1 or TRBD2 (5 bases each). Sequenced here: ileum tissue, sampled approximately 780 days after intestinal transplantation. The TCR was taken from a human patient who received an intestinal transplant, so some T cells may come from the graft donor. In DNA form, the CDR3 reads TGTGCCAGCAGCTTATTGGGGGAGAGGGAGACCCAGTACTTC. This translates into CASSLLGERETQYF.